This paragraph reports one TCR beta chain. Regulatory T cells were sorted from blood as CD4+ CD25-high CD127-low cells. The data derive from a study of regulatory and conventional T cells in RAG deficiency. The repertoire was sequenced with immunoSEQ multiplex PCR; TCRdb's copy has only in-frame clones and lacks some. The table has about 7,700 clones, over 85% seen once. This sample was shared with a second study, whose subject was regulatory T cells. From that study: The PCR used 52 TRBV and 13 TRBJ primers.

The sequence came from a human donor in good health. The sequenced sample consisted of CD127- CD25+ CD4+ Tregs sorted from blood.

The DNA of the CDR3 is TGCGCCAGCACTCGGGGGGGGACAAACTACGAGCAGTACTTC. Amino acids: CASTRGGTNYEQYF. The chain uses TRBV5-1 and TRBJ2-7, with 8 bases fitting TRBD2. Looked up from germline, CDR1 is SGHRS and CDR2 is YFSETQ. The V and J ends lost 6 bases and 3 bases, in that order; junction bases with no gene match: 8. This CDR3 has 14 residues.